These T cell receptor beta chains were read from a single sample in a study of blood T cell repertoires in COVID-19. Data came from immunoSEQ multiplex PCR; TCRdb stores just in-frame clones and leaves some out. The sample lists 160,000 or so clones; roughly 84% were seen once. The sequencing sample was made of PBMCs or T cells enriched from blood (not recorded which). The origin of the receptors is a man aged 60 to 75 who had recovered from COVID-19. The CDR3 runs from the conserved cysteine through the conserved F or W.

V,J,CDR3
TRBV28,TRBJ1-2,CASSAQGRLDYTF
TRBV15,TRBJ2-3,CATSRGGLAGGIASTDTQYF
TRBV28,TRBJ1-5,CASSPNIAGGNQPQHF
TRBV5-1,TRBJ2-1,CASSSEPKGHSSYNEQFF
TRBV6-5,TRBJ1-2,CASKMDREYGYTF
TRBV6-5,TRBJ2-2,CASSYGPTTGELFF
TRBV14,TRBJ1-1,CASSLRTGANTEAFF
TRBV7-2,TRBJ1-5,CASSLQGDHSQPQHF
TRBV28,TRBJ1-4,CASSSTGSTNEKLFF
TRBV19,TRBJ2-3,CASRGGGTPGVTDTQYF
TRBV3-1/TRBV3-2,TRBJ2-1,CASRLAGGRGDNEQFF
TRBV9,TRBJ2-2,CASSSGGVNTGELFF
TRBV28,TRBJ2-7,CASKKRQGESYEQYF
TRBV28,TRBJ1-2,CASTQSRDSYGYTF
TRBV5-1,TRBJ1-6,CASSFAGTGGAGASPLHF
TRBV6-5,TRBJ1-1,CASINGGGRFTEAFF
TRBV7-2,TRBJ2-3,CASTRRPTTDTQYF
TRBV18,TRBJ1-1,CASSGTLNTEAFF
TRBV19,TRBJ2-1,CASSGIGFYNEQFF
TRBV6-5,TRBJ1-6,CASRAPGGQGSPLHF
TRBV11-2,TRBJ2-3,CASSSGTGDTDTQYF
TRBV6-6,TRBJ1-5,CASTFTQAGQPQHF
TRBV9,TRBJ2-7,CASSVGAGSYEQYF
TRBV5-1,TRBJ2-1,CASSLSGLSDEQFF
TRBV5-6,TRBJ2-3,CASSLGVTSELRADTQYF
TRBV28,TRBJ1-5,CATVWSNQPQHF
TRBV4-2,TRBJ2-3,CASSQKRTSGGGTDTQYF
TRBV6-6,TRBJ2-2,CASKGDSWGELFF
TRBV12-3/TRBV12-4,TRBJ2-7,CASTGTSSYEQYF
TRBV3-1/TRBV3-2,TRBJ1-1,CASSQGGVGNTEAFF
TRBV11-3,TRBJ2-5,CASSLTGTRQETQYF
TRBV24-1,TRBJ1-5,CATSAGGNNQPQHF
TRBV28,TRBJ1-2,CASRTPGSGGYTF
TRBV5-6,TRBJ2-7,CASSLDPGGYEQYF
TRBV3-1/TRBV3-2,TRBJ2-5,CASSQDPPREETQYF
TRBV5-1,TRBJ2-7,CASSLGGLFPRGYEQYF
TRBV7-9,TRBJ1-2,CASTDRDYGYTF
TRBV5-4,TRBJ2-3,CASSLGGGVDTQYF
TRBV13,TRBJ2-5,CASSLGRGQETQYF
TRBV7-6,TRBJ2-6,CASSLASRDRGWTGANVLTF
TRBV19,TRBJ2-5,CASSITSGSRETQYF
TRBV28,TRBJ1-1,CASRDRTGENTEAFF
TRBV19,TRBJ2-7,CASSIELGQAYEQYF
TRBV19,TRBJ1-2,CASSINRDNYGYTF
TRBV19,TRBJ2-7,CASSGGQGRGEQYF
TRBV5-1,TRBJ1-4,CASSLVGGNEKLFF
TRBV4-1,TRBJ1-5,CASSQSVNQPQHF
TRBV28,TRBJ2-2,CASITSGLAGGELFF
TRBV7-8,TRBJ2-7,CASSHTREQYF
TRBV11-3,TRBJ2-1,CASSLGVGGGAVYNEQFF
TRBV5-5,TRBJ2-2,CASSAVAGFTGELFF
TRBV28,TRBJ2-2,CASSLDARNTGELFF